A single sample gave rise to the 30 T cell receptor beta chains below, sequenced in a study of blood T cell repertoires in COVID-19 (dated by TCRdb to 2019 to 2021). The library was prepared using the immunoSEQ multiplex PCR assay. Here the immuneACCESS table is served through TCRdb, limited to in-frame sequences with V and J called. Missing clones are a known gap in these copies; in checked studies unresolved V genes cover under half, and the rest lacks a known reason. This sample gives 250,000 to 300,000 clones in total; 75% to 85% of them show up just once. Jointly, the top ten make up roughly 5% of the sample. Sequencing was carried out using peripheral blood. The source of these receptors is a man between 45 and 60 years old with active or convalescent COVID-19.

V is TRBV6-5 and J is TRBJ1-1, with a weak D call TRBD1 (6 bases). The V gene's germline CDR1 is MNHEY and CDR2 SVGAGI. With 7 bases removed from V and 4 bases from J, the gap between germline ends came to 19 bases. This CDR3 has 15 amino acids. The CDR3 DNA follows: TGTGCCAGCACTACGAGGGGGGGGCAGGCCACTGAAGCTTTCTTT. Translation: CASTTRGGQATEAFF.

The V gene is TRBV28, the J gene TRBJ2-1; the D gene is possibly TRBD2 (5 bases). The V and J ends lost 5 bases and 3 bases respectively, with 8 bases between them. The V gene's germline CDR1 is MDHEN and CDR2 SYDVKM. The CDR3 sequence is 13 residues long. This chain's CDR3 is CASSDRDYNEQFF. CDR3 nucleotides: TGTGCCAGCAGTGACCGGGACTACAATGAGCAGTTCTTC.

The J gene is TRBJ1-1, the V gene TRBV30, with unresolved D. Trimming took 2 bases from V and 5 from J, leaving 9 bases between them. The CDR3 is made up of 12 amino acids. Germline values: CDR1 GTSNPN, CDR2 SVGIG (reference sequence). The CDR3 loop reads CAWSPSRTEAFF. DNA of the CDR3: TGTGCCTGGAGTCCTTCCCGGACTGAAGCTTTCTTT. The full variable domain, rest sourced from reference TRBV30 and TRBJ1-1, is SQTIHQWPATLVQPVGSPLSLECTVEGTSNPNLYWYRQAAGRGLQLLFYSVGIGQISSEVPQNLSASRPQDRQFILSSKKLLLSDSGFYLCAWSPSRTEAFFGQGTRLTVV.

The rearrangement links TRBV20-1 to TRBJ2-7; D is possibly TRBD1 (6 bases). Per germline, CDR1 DFQATT and CDR2 SNEGSKA (reference sequence). Trimming shortened V by 3 bases and J by 2 bases, and 8 bases separated the two germline ends. CDR3 length: 12 amino acids. Here the CDR3 DNA reads TGCAGTGCTAGTGGGGGCCCCTACGAGCAGTACTTC. This codes for CSASGGPYEQYF.

The chain uses TRBV6-5 and TRBJ2-7, with 7 bases that match TRBD2. The CDR3 has 13 amino acids. V trimming: 8 bases; J trimming: 0 bases; junction bases outside the gene matches: 4. Germline V CDR1 and CDR2: MNHEY, SVGAGI. Written as DNA, the CDR3 is TGTGCCAGCCGATCTAGCGGCTCCTACGAGCAGTACTTC. It encodes CASRSSGSYEQYF.

The V call is TRBV19, the J call TRBJ2-3, with D perhaps matching TRBD2 (6 bases). V lost 4 bases and J 0 bases, leaving 14 bases between the germline ends. CDR1 is LNHDA, CDR2 SQIVND, per germline (reference sequence). The CDR3 is made up of 16 amino acids. The CDR3: CASSKRVTPSTDTQYF. As DNA, the CDR3 is TGTGCCAGTAGTAAGCGGGTGACTCCTAGCACAGATACGCAGTATTTT.

This clone was seen more than once but under ten times. The genes are TRBV19 and TRBJ1-2, with D possibly TRBD1 on 5 matching bases. The CDR3 covers 13 residues. V lost 10 bases to trimming and J lost 3 bases, with 15 bases between them. Per germline, CDR1 LNHDA and CDR2 SQIVND (reference sequence). Written as DNA, the CDR3 is TGTGCCACCTCCAGGGAGGATTACTATGGCTACACCTTC. As protein: CATSREDYYGYTF.

The chain links TRBV27 to TRBJ2-7, with 14 bases fitting TRBD2. The germline V gene encodes CDR1 MNHEY and CDR2 SMNVEV (reference sequence). This CDR3 has 15 amino acids. V lost 5 bases, J lost 7 bases, and 7 bases stayed unmatched. The CDR3 region is CASSAGLAGAREQYF. The CDR3, as DNA: TGTGCCAGCAGTGCGGGACTAGCGGGAGCCCGGGAGCAGTACTTC.

This chain uses TRBV2 with TRBJ2-5, with D perhaps TRBD2 (6 bases). This CDR3 is 13 amino acids long. V was cut by 0 bases and J by 4 bases, with 6 bases left in between. The germline gives CDR1 SNHLY, CDR2 FYNNEI. CDR3 nucleotide sequence: TGTGCCAGCAGTGAAGCGGGGGGAGAGACCCAGTACTTC. Its translation: CASSEAGGETQYF.

This chain connects TRBV28 to TRBJ1-5; D remains unclear. The V and J ends lost 5 bases and 1 base respectively, with 9 bases between them. CDR1 and CDR2 (germline): MDHEN, SYDVKM. The CDR3 totals 14 residues. The CDR3 loop is CASSLLMSNQPQHF. As DNA, the CDR3 is TGTGCCAGCAGTCTACTAATGAGCAATCAGCCCCAGCATTTT.

The V call is TRBV18, the J call TRBJ2-1; D might be TRBD1 (6 bases). There are 14 residues in the CDR3. Per germline, CDR1 KGHSH and CDR2 LQKENI. V was shortened by 5 bases and J by 4 bases, with 12 bases between the two germline ends. In DNA form, the CDR3 reads TGTGCCAGCTCAGGGGGCCACAATTACAATGAGCAGTTCTTC. Its protein is CASSGGHNYNEQFF.

This chain joins TRBV12-3 or TRBV12-4 and TRBJ2-7; possibly TRBD2 for D (6 bases). Trimming stripped 6 bases from V and 5 bases from J, with 14 bases between. The CDR3 has 13 residues. The CDR3 here is CASRSGTGDEQYF. For the CDR3, the DNA is TGTGCCAGCAGGTCCGGGACTGGGGACGAGCAGTACTTC.

CDR3 protein: CASSEGLAGLRLFF. CDR3 nucleotides: TGTGCCAGCAGCGAAGGACTAGCGGGATTGCGGCTGTTTTTT. This rearrangement joins TRBV7-9 to TRBJ2-2; 12 bases line up with TRBD2. CDR1 is SEHNR, CDR2 FQNEAQ, per germline (reference sequence). Unmatched junction bases numbered 8, after V lost 5 bases and J lost 13 bases. The CDR3 has 14 residues.

The J gene is TRBJ2-7, the V gene TRBV5-1, with D possibly matching TRBD1 (6 bases). V shed 4 bases and J shed 1 base, with 15 bases lying between them. This CDR3 has 15 residues. Germline V CDR1 and CDR2: SGHRS, YFSETQ. In DNA, the CDR3 is TGCGCCAGCAGCACGTACCCGGGACAATCCTACGAGCAGTACTTC. It translates to CASSTYPGQSYEQYF.

This clone occurred a few times. The CDR3 DNA follows: TGCGCCAGCAGCCTTCTAGCGGGAGGGATAAATGAGCAGTTCTTC. Amino acids: CASSLLAGGINEQFF. The chain combines TRBV4-1 with TRBJ2-1; 12 nucleotides align to TRBD2. V was pared by 4 bases and J by 7 bases, with 5 bases of the junction left unmatched. This CDR3 is built from 15 residues. Germline CDR1 is MGHRA and CDR2 is YSYEKL.

There are a few counts of this clone. V is TRBV20-1 and J is TRBJ1-4, with a tentative D call TRBD1 (5 bases). This CDR3 is 13 amino acids long. The germline V gene encodes CDR1 DFQATT and CDR2 SNEGSKA (reference sequence). Trimming pared 3 bases from V and 10 bases from J, leaving 15 bases between. The DNA of the CDR3 is TGCAGTGCTAGTGAGGACACTCGGTCAAAACTGTTTTTT. Translation gives CSASEDTRSKLFF.

The chain employs TRBV5-1 and TRBJ2-1, with 9 positions matching TRBD2. The V segment lost 4 bases and the J segment 3 bases; nucleotides outside the gene matches: 8. The CDR3 consists of 16 residues. CDR1 is SGHRS and CDR2 is YFSETQ in the germline V gene. CDR3 sequence reads: CASSGASGKDYNEQFF. The CDR3 bases are TGCGCCAGCAGCGGGGCTAGCGGGAAAGACTACAATGAGCAGTTCTTC.

V and J are TRBV3-1 (or the pseudogene TRBV3-2) and TRBJ2-3; 7 bases fit TRBD1. Germline CDR1 LGHDT, CDR2 YNNKEL (reference sequence). V shed 4 bases and J 4 bases; nucleotides not matched to a gene: 8. The CDR3 totals 15 residues. The CDR3 bases are TGTGCCAGCAGCCCCTGGGACAGTCCGGCAGATACGCAGTATTTT. Amino acid sequence: CASSPWDSPADTQYF.

The V call is TRBV6-5, the J call TRBJ1-6; D is unclear. The CDR3 has 14 amino acids. CDR1 is MNHEY, CDR2 SVGAGI, per germline. Deletions cut 2 bases from V and 7 bases from J, with 9 bases between. CDR3 sequence (DNA): TGTGCCAGCAGTTACGACGGGGTCAATTCACCCCTCCACTTT. Encoded protein: CASSYDGVNSPLHF.

This clone was recorded once. This chain connects TRBV6-2 or TRBV6-3 to TRBJ2-7, with TRBD2 matching over 7 bases. The germline V gene encodes CDR1 MNHEY and CDR2 SVGEGT. V lost 5 bases and J lost 2; bases outside the gene matches: 15. This CDR3 has 17 amino acids. CDR3 sequence: CASSTTLAAGEPYEQYF. The CDR3 nucleotides are TGTGCCAGCAGTACAACCCTCGCCGCGGGAGAACCCTACGAGCAGTACTTC.

This clone was seen only a few times. The chain carries TRBV5-1 and TRBJ1-5; D ambiguous. Germline V lookup: CDR1 SGHRS, CDR2 YFSETQ. The V end was cut by 0 bases, the J end by 1 base, with 14 bases between. The CDR3 consists of 17 residues. CDR3 region: CASSLVWRDGSNQPQHF. The DNA for the CDR3 is TGCGCCAGCAGCTTGGTATGGAGAGACGGGAGCAATCAGCCCCAGCATTTT.

The chain recombines TRBV18 with TRBJ2-5, with 9 bases identical to TRBD1. The germline gives CDR1 KGHSH, CDR2 LQKENI. Trimming at V came to 3 bases and at J to 4 bases, leaving 6 bases not matched to a gene. The CDR3 is made up of 15 amino acids. The DNA of the CDR3 is TGTGCCAGCTCACCTTCACAGGGGGCTCGAGAGACCCAGTACTTC. Translated, it gives CASSPSQGARETQYF.

The gene calls are TRBV6-1 and TRBJ1-1; D remains unclear. Trimming shortened V by 2 bases and J by 0 bases, and 13 bases separated the two germline ends. The germline V gene encodes CDR1 MNHNS and CDR2 SASEGT. The CDR3 runs to 16 residues. The CDR3 DNA is TGTGCCAGCAGTGAAATCGTTCAGCGTATGAACACTGAAGCTTTCTTT. It encodes CASSEIVQRMNTEAFF.

This clone showed up just a few times. This rearrangement joins TRBV3-1 (or the pseudogene TRBV3-2) to TRBJ1-1; D unresolved. The V gene's germline CDR1 is LGHDT and CDR2 YNNKEL (reference sequence). The CDR3 has 18 amino acids. Between the trimmed V and J ends, which lost 0 bases and 0 bases, there was a span of 17 bases. CDR3 sequence: CASSQEGGQINMNTEAFF. The CDR3 DNA reads TGTGCCAGCAGCCAAGAAGGTGGGCAGATAAACATGAACACTGAAGCTTTCTTT.

The rearrangement uses TRBV5-5 and TRBJ1-2; D may be TRBD1 (5 bases). The V gene's germline CDR1 is SGHKS and CDR2 YYEKEE (reference sequence). The CDR3 has 15 residues. V was cut by 1 base and J by 4 bases, with 14 bases left in between. The CDR3 DNA follows: TGTGCCAGCAGCTTGCTGGGGGGGGGAGGCTATGGCTACACCTTC. It specifies CASSLLGGGGYGYTF.

CDR3 in amino acids: CAWSQNLATNEKLFF. The CDR3 DNA reads as TGTGCCTGGAGTCAGAACCTTGCAACTAATGAAAAACTGTTTTTT. The rearrangement joins TRBV30 to TRBJ1-4; D is unclear. The CDR3 is made up of 15 amino acids. CDR1 is GTSNPN, CDR2 SVGIG, per germline (reference sequence). The V gene lost 2 bases and the J gene lost 0 bases, with 10 bases spanning the gap.

The V and J genes are TRBV7-9 and TRBJ1-1; tentative D call: TRBD1 (6 bases). CDR3 size: 15 residues. Trimming left V 5 bases short and J 1 base short, with 14 bases between. Germline V lookup: CDR1 SEHNR, CDR2 FQNEAQ (reference sequence). The CDR3 DNA reads as TGTGCCAGCAGCCAACTAGGACAGAAGAACACTGAAGCTTTCTTT. It specifies CASSQLGQKNTEAFF.

The J gene is TRBJ2-5, the V gene TRBV12-5, with 7 bases identical to TRBD1. V was clipped by 7 bases and J by 3 bases; unmatched bases: 11. CDR1 and CDR2 (germline): LGHNT, FRNRAP. The CDR3 runs to 15 residues. DNA of the CDR3: TGTGCTAGTGCTACCGAGGGGGCTAGAGAAGAGACCCAGTACTTC. Translating gives CASATEGAREETQYF.

The chain links TRBV12-3 or TRBV12-4 to TRBJ1-6; no definite D call. The V and J ends lost 11 bases and 7 bases respectively, with 15 bases between them. The CDR3 is made up of 13 amino acids. CDR3 sequence: CASRGLRNSPLHF. The CDR3 DNA follows: TGTGCCTCCCGCGGGCTCCGGAATTCACCCCTCCACTTT.

This chain connects TRBV5-4 to TRBJ2-1, with 13 bases that match TRBD2. The CDR3 runs 17 residues. Germline V gene data show CDR1 as SGHNT and CDR2 as YYREEE (reference sequence). V was clipped by 0 bases and J by 8 bases; unmatched bases: 8. The CDR3 DNA follows: TGTGCCAGCAGCTTGGGAACTAGCGGGAGGGCCAGGGATGAGCAGTTCTTC. It codes for CASSLGTSGRARDEQFF.